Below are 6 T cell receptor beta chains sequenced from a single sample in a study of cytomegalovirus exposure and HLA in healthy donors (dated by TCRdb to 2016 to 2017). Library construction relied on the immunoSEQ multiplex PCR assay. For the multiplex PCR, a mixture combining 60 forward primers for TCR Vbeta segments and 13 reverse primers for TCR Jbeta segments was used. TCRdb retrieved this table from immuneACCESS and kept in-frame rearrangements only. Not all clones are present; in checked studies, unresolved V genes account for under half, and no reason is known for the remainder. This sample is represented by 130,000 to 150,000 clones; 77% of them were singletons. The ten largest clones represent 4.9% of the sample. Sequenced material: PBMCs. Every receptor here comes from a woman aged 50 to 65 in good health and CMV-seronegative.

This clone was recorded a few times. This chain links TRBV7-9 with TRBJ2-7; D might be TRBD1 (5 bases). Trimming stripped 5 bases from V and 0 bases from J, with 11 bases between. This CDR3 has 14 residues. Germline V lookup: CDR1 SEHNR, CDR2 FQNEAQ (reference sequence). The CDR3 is CASSLRQNSYEQYF. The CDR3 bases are TGTGCCAGCAGCCTTAGACAGAACTCCTACGAGCAGTACTTC.

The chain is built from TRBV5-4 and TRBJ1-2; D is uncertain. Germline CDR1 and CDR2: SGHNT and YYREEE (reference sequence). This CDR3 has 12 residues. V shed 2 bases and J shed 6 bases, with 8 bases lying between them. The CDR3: CASSFTNNGYTF. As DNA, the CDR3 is TGTGCCAGCAGCTTCACGAACAATGGCTACACCTTC.

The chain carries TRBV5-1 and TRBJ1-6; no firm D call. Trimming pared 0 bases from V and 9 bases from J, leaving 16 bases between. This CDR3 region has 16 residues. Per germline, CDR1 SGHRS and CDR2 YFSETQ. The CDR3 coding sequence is TGCGCCAGCAGCTTGGCTGGGCTTTTAGAGGGTTCACCCCTCCACTTT. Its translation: CASSLAGLLEGSPLHF.

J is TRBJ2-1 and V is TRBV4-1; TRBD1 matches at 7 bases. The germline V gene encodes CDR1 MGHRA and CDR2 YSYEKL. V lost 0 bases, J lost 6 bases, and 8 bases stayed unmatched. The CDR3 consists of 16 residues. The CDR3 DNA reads TGCGCCAGCAGCCAAGAAAAACGGACAGGCTTCAATGAGCAGTTCTTC. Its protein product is CASSQEKRTGFNEQFF.

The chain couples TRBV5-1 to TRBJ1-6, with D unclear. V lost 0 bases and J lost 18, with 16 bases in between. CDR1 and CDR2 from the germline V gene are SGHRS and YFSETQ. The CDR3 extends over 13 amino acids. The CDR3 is CASSLAGESPPHF. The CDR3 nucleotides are TGCGCCAGCAGCTTGGCCGGGGAATCACCTCCCCACTTT.

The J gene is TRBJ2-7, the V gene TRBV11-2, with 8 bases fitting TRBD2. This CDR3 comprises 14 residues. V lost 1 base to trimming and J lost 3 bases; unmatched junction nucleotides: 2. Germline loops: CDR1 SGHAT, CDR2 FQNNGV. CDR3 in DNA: TGTGCCAGCAGCTTAGTAGCGGGGAACTACGAGCAGTACTTC. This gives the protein CASSLVAGNYEQYF.